Each of the 18 T cell receptor beta chains below was sequenced from the same sample in a study of blood T cell repertoires in COVID-19. Repertoires were generated with immunoSEQ multiplex PCR, while TCRdb's copy carries only in-frame clones and drops some. This repertoire shows 250,000 to 300,000 clones, roughly 84% found once; its top ten account for roughly 3.2%. Input material: PBMCs or T cells enriched from blood (not recorded which). The receptors originated from a man in his fifties who had recovered from COVID-19.

The genes are TRBV28 and TRBJ2-2; D is uncertain. The CDR3 sequence is 14 residues long. Germline V CDR1 and CDR2: MDHEN, SYDVKM. The DNA for the CDR3 is TGTGCTTCCCTTCGTGGCGGGAACACCGGGGAGCTGTTTTTT. Translation: CASLRGGNTGELFF.

The V gene is TRBV7-9, the J gene TRBJ1-5; 7 bases align to TRBD1. The CDR3 contains 13 residues. Germline V lookup: CDR1 SEHNR, CDR2 FQNEAQ (reference sequence). The junction had 4 bases not matched to a gene; V was cut back by 5 bases and J by 6 bases. CDR3 sequence: CASSHRDSQPQHF. The DNA for the CDR3 is TGTGCCAGCAGCCACCGGGACAGTCAGCCCCAGCATTTT.

The chain is built from TRBV28 and TRBJ2-2, with D possibly matching TRBD2 (5 bases). The CDR3 sequence is 14 residues long. Germline loops: CDR1 MDHEN, CDR2 SYDVKM. Trimming took off 6 bases at V and 7 bases at J, with 15 bases between the two ends. The CDR3 DNA sequence: TGTGCCAGCAGCCTCGGGGTTCGGGTCGGGGAGCTGTTTTTT. Translated, it gives CASSLGVRVGELFF.

This rearrangement joins TRBV25-1 to TRBJ1-5; no firm D call. From germline, CDR1 is MGHDK and CDR2 SYGVNS. The CDR3 is 13 residues long. V dropped 7 bases and J dropped 7 bases, with 14 bases sitting between them. CDR3 nucleotide sequence: TGTGCCAGCAACTCCCGGGTAGGCCAGCCCCAGCATTTT. This translates into CASNSRVGQPQHF. Full variable domain (rest looked up from reference TRBV25-1 and TRBJ1-5): EADIYQTPRYLVIGTGKKITLECSQTMGHDKMYWYQQDPGMELHLIHYSYGVNSTEKGDLSSESTVSRIRTEHFPLTLESARPSHTSQYLCASNSRVGQPQHFGDGTRLSIL.

The genes are TRBV7-8 and TRBJ1-3; 7 bases map to TRBD1. This CDR3 comprises 15 residues. Germline-derived CDR1 and CDR2 are SGHVS and FQNEAQ. V lost 3 bases to trimming and J lost 4 bases; unmatched junction nucleotides: 6. CDR3 residues: CASSFSTGSGNTIYF. The CDR3 DNA reads TGTGCCAGCAGCTTTTCGACAGGGTCCGGAAACACCATATATTTT.

V and J are TRBV7-9 and TRBJ1-5; D gene ambiguous. There are 12 residues in the CDR3. Germline CDR1 SEHNR, CDR2 FQNEAQ (reference sequence). V gave up 5 bases and J gave up 7 bases, with 9 bases separating them. This chain's CDR3 is CASSLSWQPQHF. DNA for the CDR3: TGTGCCAGCAGCCTATCATGGCAGCCCCAGCATTTT.

This rearrangement joins TRBV6-5 to TRBJ2-5; TRBD1 matches at 10 bases. CDR1 and CDR2 (germline): MNHEY, SVGAGI. The ends lost 6 bases at V and 4 bases at J; junction bases unmatched: 2. The CDR3 covers 13 residues. CDR3 in DNA: TGTGCCAGCAGCGGGACAGGGGTAGAGACCCAGTACTTC. Translated: CASSGTGVETQYF.

The rearrangement links TRBV5-1 to TRBJ1-3, with D maybe TRBD1 (5 bases). CDR1 SGHRS and CDR2 YFSETQ come from the germline V gene. CDR3 size: 14 residues. Deletions cut 4 bases from V and 0 bases from J, with 8 bases between. The CDR3 region has the DNA TGCGCCAGCAGCGACAGCCACTCTGGAAACACCATATATTTT. Its protein is CASSDSHSGNTIYF. Full variable domain (rest looked up from reference TRBV5-1 and TRBJ1-3): KAGVTQTPRYLIKTRGQQVTLSCSPISGHRSVSWYQQTPGQGLQFLFEYFSETQRNKGNFPGRFSGRQFSNSRSEMNVSTLELGDSALYLCASSDSHSGNTIYFGEGSWLTVV.

The genes are TRBV6-4 and TRBJ1-6, with D maybe TRBD1 (6 bases). The V gene lost 5 bases and the J gene lost 10 bases, with 15 bases spanning the gap. This CDR3 has 14 residues. Germline V lookup: CDR1 MRHNA, CDR2 SNTAGT. The CDR3 sequence is CASSLTGLDSPLHF. CDR3 coding DNA: TGTGCCAGCAGTCTGACAGGACTGGACTCACCCCTCCACTTT.

The J gene is TRBJ2-7, the V gene TRBV9; D is possibly TRBD1 (5 bases). This CDR3 region has 14 residues. Trimming took off 4 bases at V and 7 bases at J, with 18 bases between the two ends. The V gene's germline CDR1 is SGDLS and CDR2 YYNGEE. The CDR3 region is CASSPKLGQWEQYF. The CDR3 DNA reads TGTGCCAGCAGCCCGAAGCTGGGGCAATGGGAGCAGTACTTC.

The CDR3 sequence: CASSQERYEQYF. The CDR3, as DNA: TGTGCCAGCAGCCAAGAACGGTACGAGCAGTACTTC. The chain uses TRBV3-1 (or the pseudogene TRBV3-2) and TRBJ2-7; D unresolved. Germline-derived CDR1 and CDR2 are LGHDT and YNNKEL (reference sequence). Trimming cost V 0 bases and J 4 bases, with 4 bases left between them. The CDR3 extends over 12 amino acids.

The chain uses TRBV28 and TRBJ2-5; D perhaps matches TRBD1 (6 bases). The CDR3 is 16 residues long. Trimming removed 3 bases from V and 3 bases from J, with 17 bases in between. CDR1 is MDHEN, CDR2 SYDVKM, per germline. The CDR3: CASSFWGLGSEETQYF. DNA for the CDR3: TGTGCCAGCAGTTTTTGGGGGCTGGGGAGTGAAGAGACCCAGTACTTC.

This chain links TRBV3-1 (or the pseudogene TRBV3-2) with TRBJ2-3; TRBD2 might be the D (5 bases). Trimming removed 4 bases from V and 6 bases from J, with 8 bases in between. The V gene's germline CDR1 is LGHDT and CDR2 YNNKEL (reference sequence). There are 12 residues in the CDR3. The CDR3 bases are TGTGCCAGCAGCCCCAGGACTGATACGCAGTATTTT. Translating it yields CASSPRTDTQYF.

The rearrangement joins TRBV7-2 to TRBJ2-7; D is possibly TRBD1 (7 bases). Deletions cut 6 bases from V and 4 bases from J, with 19 bases between. CDR1 is SGHTA, CDR2 FQGNSA, per germline. The CDR3 sequence is 15 residues long. The CDR3 region has the DNA TGTGCCAGCAGAGAGGGGCAGGGGGGAAAGTACGAGCAGTACTTC. Residues: CASREGQGGKYEQYF.

The chain recombines TRBV18 with TRBJ1-2; no reliable D call. The V end was cut by 2 bases, the J end by 1 base, with 14 bases between. Germline CDR1 reads KGHSH; CDR2 reads LQKENI. The CDR3 loop spans 16 amino acids. The CDR3 region is CASSPASETINYGYTF. CDR3 sequence (DNA): TGTGCCAGCTCACCAGCTTCAGAGACTATTAACTATGGCTACACCTTC.

The chain has TRBV6-1 and TRBJ1-4; D gene ambiguous. Trimming cost V 3 bases and J 10 bases, with 15 bases left between them. This CDR3 contains 14 residues. CDR1 and CDR2 from the germline V gene are MNHNS and SASEGT. The CDR3 protein is CASSEGGSRGKLFF. CDR3 DNA sequence: TGTGCCAGCAGTGAGGGTGGGTCGCGGGGAAAACTGTTTTTT.

This clone was observed a handful of times. The chain carries TRBV7-3 and TRBJ1-1, with TRBD1 as a possible D gene (5 bases). CDR1 SGHTA and CDR2 FQGTGA come from the germline V gene. Trimming shortened V by 0 bases and J by 8 bases, and 10 bases separated the two germline ends. The CDR3 extends over 13 amino acids. CDR3 nucleotides: TGTGCCAGCAGCTTAACGCCTGGGGGGGAAGCTTTCTTT. This translates into CASSLTPGGEAFF.

The rearrangement links TRBV11-2 to TRBJ2-1, with D hard to call. Trimming removed 2 bases at V and 15 bases at J, with 17 bases between. The CDR3 runs to 13 residues. Germline V gives CDR1 SGHAT, CDR2 FQNNGV. CDR3 in DNA: TGTGCCAGCAGCTTACCCCCTAGATTGTCCCTGTTCTTC. The encoded protein is CASSLPPRLSLFF.